What follows are 30 T cell receptor beta chains derived from one specimen sequenced in a study of blood T cells in healthy people across ages. PCR was performed a second time for about 6 to 11 cycles using a sample-barcoded 5' primer and a J-beta primer mix. TCRdb reprocessed the 5' RACE reads via MiXCR and lists one record per CDR3 protein. The table records hundreds of thousands of distinct CDR3 sequences, 58% of them present only once. Sequencing used blood. All receptors come from a man between 25 and 39 years old in good health.

There are a few counts of this clonotype. The chain has TRBV21-1 and TRBJ2-1; the table calls TRBD1, which could not be checked here. TRBV21-1 is recorded as a pseudogene. This CDR3 has 14 residues. The CDR3 DNA sequence: TGTGCCAGCAAGGCCCGGGCAGGGTTAAATGAGCAGTTCTTC. Its translation is CASKARAGLNEQFF.

This chain uses TRBV29-1 with TRBJ2-1; weak D call: TRBD1 (6 bases). Germline-derived CDR1 and CDR2 are SQVTM and ANQGSEA. The V and J ends lost 7 bases and 6 bases respectively, with 10 bases between them. CDR3 length equals 11 residues. In DNA form, the CDR3 reads TGCAGCGCGGGACATACCAATGAGCAGTTCTTC. This gives the protein CSAGHTNEQFF.

The V call is TRBV30, the J call TRBJ2-1, with 12 nucleotides matching TRBD2. The CDR3 totals 15 residues. Germline V gives CDR1 GTSNPN, CDR2 SVGIG (reference sequence). V lost 2 bases and J lost 8; bases outside the gene matches: 7. The CDR3 nucleotides read TGTGCCTGGAGTAGGTGGACTAGCGGGGAGGATGAGCAGTTCTTC. Residues: CAWSRWTSGEDEQFF.

This clonotype occurred once. J is TRBJ1-2 and V is TRBV12-2; the D segment call TRBD1 is taken from the table without a DNA check. TRBV12-2 is classified as a pseudogene. The CDR3 spans 18 residues. The CDR3 reads CASRLTENPGRGFFGYTF. CDR3 nucleotide sequence: TGTGCAAGTCGCTTAACTGAAAATCCCGGACGTGGGTTTTTCGGCTACACCTTC.

This chain links TRBV15 with TRBJ2-5; no definite D call. The CDR3 length is 15 residues. Germline V CDR1 and CDR2: LNHNV, YYDKDF (reference sequence). Trimming cost V 0 bases and J 1 base, with 9 bases left between them. The CDR3 DNA follows: TGTGCCACCAGCAGAGATATACGGGTCCAAGAGACCCAGTACTTC. Amino acids: CATSRDIRVQETQYF.

This clonotype was recorded a few times. The chain links TRBV2 to TRBJ1-5; no definite D call. Per germline, CDR1 SNHLY and CDR2 FYNNEI. The CDR3 totals 13 residues. Trimming pared 7 bases from V and 3 bases from J, leaving 10 bases between. The CDR3 DNA reads as TGTGCCAGCATGTATACCTCCAATCAGCCCCAGCATTTT. Translating gives CASMYTSNQPQHF.

This clonotype was seen only once. CDR3: CASNQTGTGAKNIQYF. In DNA form, the CDR3 reads TGTGCCAGCAATCAAACCGGGACAGGGGCCAAAAACATTCAGTACTTC. The chain is built from TRBV25-1 and TRBJ2-4; 9 positions agree with TRBD1. Trimming took 7 bases from V and 1 from J; bases not matched to a gene: 8. Germline values: CDR1 MGHDK, CDR2 SYGVNS. The CDR3 sequence is 16 residues long.

This chain uses TRBV3-1 with TRBJ1-4; D ambiguous. V lost 4 bases, J lost 8 bases, and 14 bases lay in between. Germline assignment: CDR1 LGHDT and CDR2 YNNKEL (reference sequence). CDR3 length equals 14 residues. The CDR3 spells CASSPLTALEKLFF. The CDR3 DNA is TGTGCCAGCAGCCCCCTAACGGCCTTGGAAAAACTGTTTTTT.

This rearrangement joins TRBV4-2 to TRBJ2-1; D is unclear. Germline V lookup: CDR1 LGHNA, CDR2 YNFKEQ. This CDR3 has 15 residues. Deletions cut 2 bases from V and 0 bases from J, with 8 bases between. CDR3 bases: TGTGCCAGCAGCCAATACGGGTCCTCCTACAATGAGCAGTTCTTC. Translating gives CASSQYGSSYNEQFF.

This clonotype appeared a few times. CDR3 in amino acids: CASIGGAGSEQFF. The CDR3 DNA reads TGTGCCAGCATCGGAGGGGCGGGATCTGAGCAGTTCTTC. V and J are TRBV12-3 or TRBV12-4 and TRBJ2-1, with D maybe TRBD2 (6 bases). V lost 7 bases and J 9 bases, leaving 16 bases between the germline ends. The CDR3 sequence is 13 residues long.

The V gene is TRBV20-1, the J gene TRBJ2-1; TRBD2 matches at 13 bases. The CDR3 loop spans 16 amino acids. J was trimmed by 7 bases and V by 4 bases; bases with no gene match: 10. CDR1 and CDR2 (germline): DFQATT, SNEGSKA (reference sequence). CDR3 region: CSAKRPGLAGPNEQFF. The CDR3 DNA follows: TGCAGTGCTAAAAGACCGGGACTAGCGGGACCAAATGAGCAGTTCTTC.

The rearrangement links TRBV11-2 to TRBJ2-5; possibly TRBD1 for D (5 bases). The V end lost 5 bases, the J end lost 2 bases, and 15 bases lay between the germline ends. Per the germline V gene, CDR1 is SGHAT and CDR2 is FQNNGV. The CDR3 length is 15 residues. The CDR3 sequence is CASSPTPRQQETQYF. The CDR3 DNA reads as TGTGCCAGCAGCCCCACCCCGAGACAGCAAGAGACCCAGTACTTC.

This clonotype was seen ten or more times. The V gene is TRBV7-2, the J gene TRBJ2-7, with D hard to call. Trimming removed 1 base at V and 1 base at J, with 8 bases between. This CDR3 spans 14 amino acids. Germline CDR1 SGHTA, CDR2 FQGNSA. The CDR3 region is CASSLGSGSYEQYF. CDR3 nucleotides: TGTGCCAGCAGCTTAGGATCTGGATCCTACGAGCAGTACTTC.

This clonotype was picked up one time. This chain links TRBV7-2 with TRBJ1-6; a weak D match, TRBD1 (6 bases). The CDR3 covers 16 residues. Trimming pared 4 bases from V and 9 bases from J, leaving 19 bases between. Germline CDR1 and CDR2: SGHTA and FQGNSA. The CDR3 coding sequence is TGTGCCAGCAGCTCGTCAGGGGAAAGATCTAGTTCACCCCTCCACTTT. It specifies CASSSSGERSSSPLHF. The complete variable domain, with remaining parts taken from reference TRBV7-2 and TRBJ1-6, reads GAGVSQSPSNKVTEKGKDVELRCDPISGHTALYWYRQSLGQGLEFLIYFQGNSAPDKSGLPSDRFSAERTGGSVSTLTIQRTQQEDSAVYLCASSSSGERSSSPLHFGNGTRLTVT.

The chain recombines TRBV7-2 with TRBJ2-7; 9 bases align to TRBD2. The tail of the sequence fits TRBJ2-5 better, so the J call may be wrong. Germline CDR1 and CDR2: SGHTA and FQGNSA. The CDR3 has 15 residues. CDR3 sequence reads: CASSFVSGGTVTQYF. The DNA of the CDR3 is TGTGCCAGCAGCTTTGTCAGCGGGGGGACGGTGACCCAGTACTTC.

The chain links TRBV5-6 to TRBJ1-1; D is undetermined. Per the germline V gene, CDR1 is SGHDT and CDR2 is YYEEEE. The CDR3 has 13 amino acids. The V end lost 9 bases, the J end lost 7 bases, and 19 bases lay between the germline ends. The DNA of the CDR3 is TGTGCCACCGACCCCGGGCTGTTGGTTGAAGCTTTCTTT. It yields the protein CATDPGLLVEAFF.

The genes are TRBV20-1 and TRBJ1-2; D call uncertain. The CDR3 runs 12 residues. Trimming stripped 4 bases from V and 7 bases from J, with 13 bases between. The germline gives CDR1 DFQATT, CDR2 SNEGSKA (reference sequence). Written as DNA, the CDR3 is TGCAGTGCTACCCGGGGAACTGGTGGCTACACCTTC. This encodes CSATRGTGGYTF.

The DNA of the CDR3 is TGCGCCAGCAGCATGGAAGGGGACAAGGGAGAGACCCAGTACTTC. This codes for CASSMEGDKGETQYF. The V and J genes are TRBV5-1 and TRBJ2-5, with D perhaps matching TRBD1 (6 bases). CDR1 is SGHRS, CDR2 YFSETQ, per germline. V was shortened by 4 bases and J by 4 bases, with 17 bases between the two germline ends. The CDR3 covers 15 residues.

V and J are TRBV6-2 or TRBV6-3 and TRBJ2-1; the D gene could be TRBD1 or TRBD2 (5 bases each). The V end lost 7 bases, the J end lost 7 bases, and 20 bases lay between the germline ends. CDR1 and CDR2 (germline): MNHEY, SVGEGT. The CDR3 extends over 15 amino acids. The CDR3 DNA sequence: TGTGCCAGCAAGAGGGGACGGGGATCGTTGAATGAGCAGTTCTTC. The encoded protein is CASKRGRGSLNEQFF.

The chain uses TRBV7-2 and TRBJ2-1, with 8 bases identical to TRBD2. Germline-derived CDR1 and CDR2 are SGHTA and FQGNSA. CDR3 length equals 13 residues. J lost 15 bases, V lost 4 bases, and 11 bases had no gene match. The CDR3 bases are TGTGCCAGCAGCTCACCGGGAGGGCCAGCTTGGTTCTTC. This sequence encodes CASSSPGGPAWFF.

A note on this clonotype: One end of the junction does not line up with germline, which may come from a read error. CDR3: CASSLAGQPSSEQYF. Written as DNA, the CDR3 is TGCGCCAGCAGCTTGGCGGGACAGCCCTCCTCCGAGCAGTACTTC. V usage is TRBV5-1 and J usage is TRBJ2-4; 7 bases align to TRBD1. Matching the DNA end better, TRBJ2-7 makes the J call doubtful. Germline loops: CDR1 SGHRS, CDR2 YFSETQ. CDR3 length: 15 amino acids.

The chain employs TRBV15 and TRBJ1-2; D remains ambiguous. Germline loops: CDR1 LNHNV, CDR2 YYDKDF (reference sequence). With 4 bases removed from V and 7 bases from J, the gap between germline ends came to 10 bases. The CDR3 sequence is 12 residues long. CDR3 loop: CATSNFLSGYTF. CDR3 DNA: TGTGCCACCAGCAATTTCCTAAGTGGCTACACCTTC.

This rearrangement joins TRBV6-2 or TRBV6-3 to TRBJ2-5, with D perhaps TRBD1 (5 bases). The J call may be wrong; the DNA end is better matched by TRBJ2-7. The CDR3 has 15 residues. Germline CDR1 MNHEY, CDR2 SVGEGT. The CDR3 bases are TGTGCCAGCAACCAAGGGGCCAGGTCGGCCTACGAGCAGTACTTC. Its translation is CASNQGARSAYEQYF.

This sequence joins TRBV29-1 and TRBJ2-1; 7 bases line up with TRBD1. The germline CDR1 and CDR2 sequences are SQVTM and ANQGSEA. The CDR3 loop spans 14 amino acids. Trimming cost V 6 bases and J 4 bases; bases outside gene matches: 9. CDR3 sequence (DNA): TGCAGCGTCATAGTCGAGGGACAGTACAATGAGCAGTTCTTC. This gives the protein CSVIVEGQYNEQFF.

The J gene is TRBJ1-5, the V gene TRBV27; D perhaps matches TRBD1 (5 bases). V gave up 5 bases and J gave up 4 bases, with 9 bases separating them. CDR3 size: 13 residues. Germline V CDR1 and CDR2: MNHEY, SMNVEV (reference sequence). CDR3 protein: CASSRGPNQPQHF. The CDR3 region has the DNA TGTGCCAGCAGTCGGGGACCGAATCAGCCCCAGCATTTT.

V is TRBV7-2 and J is TRBJ2-3; 10 nucleotides line up with TRBD2. Unmatched junction bases numbered 4, after V lost 1 base and J lost 9 bases. Germline CDR1 and CDR2: SGHTA and FQGNSA. This CDR3 has 14 residues. CDR3 nucleotide sequence: TGTGCCAGCAGCTTAGTACTAGCGGGACAGACGCAGTATTTT. Translating gives CASSLVLAGQTQYF.

V and J are TRBV10-2 and TRBJ1-5, with D perhaps TRBD1 (5 bases). Trimming cost V 8 bases and J 2 bases, with 10 bases left between them. The germline V gene encodes CDR1 WSHSY and CDR2 SAAADI. CDR3 length: 13 residues. CDR3 bases: TGCGCCAGCCAGGGAGATGGCAATCAGCCCCAGCATTTT. Its protein is CASQGDGNQPQHF.

V gene TRBV20-1 combines with J gene TRBJ2-4; 7 nucleotides align to TRBD2. From germline, CDR1 is DFQATT and CDR2 SNEGSKA (reference sequence). The trim removed 6 bases at V and 0 bases at J, leaving 14 bases unmatched. The CDR3 has 17 residues. DNA for the CDR3: TGCAGTGCCCCCCTGAGGGGAGGGGCCCTAGCCAAAAACATTCAGTACTTC. Amino acids: CSAPLRGGALAKNIQYF.

In this sample, this clonotype turned up once. J is TRBJ2-4 and V is TRBV20-1; TRBD1 might be the D (6 bases). Trimming pared 0 bases from V and 7 bases from J, leaving 10 bases between. Germline V lookup: CDR1 DFQATT, CDR2 SNEGSKA (reference sequence). This CDR3 has 13 residues. The CDR3 DNA reads as TGCAGTGCTAGAGAGACAGGACTCAACATTCAGTACTTC. Its protein product is CSARETGLNIQYF.

The chain links TRBV20-1 to TRBJ1-1, with no clear D. This CDR3 spans 10 amino acids. V was trimmed by 6 bases and J by 6 bases, leaving 8 bases between them. CDR1 DFQATT and CDR2 SNEGSKA come from the germline V gene (reference sequence). CDR3 DNA sequence: TGCAGTGCCCAAGGCGCTGAAGCTTTCTTT. Residues: CSAQGAEAFF.